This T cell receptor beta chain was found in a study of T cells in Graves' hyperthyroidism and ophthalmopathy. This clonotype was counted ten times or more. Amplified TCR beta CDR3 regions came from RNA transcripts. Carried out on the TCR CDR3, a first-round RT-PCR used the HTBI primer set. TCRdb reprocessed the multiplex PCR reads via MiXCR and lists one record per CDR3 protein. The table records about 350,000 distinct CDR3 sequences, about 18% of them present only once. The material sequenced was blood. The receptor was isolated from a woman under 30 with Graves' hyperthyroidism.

CDR3 bases: TGCAGTGCTAGTACCAGGCCGAACTATGGCTACACCTTC. Its protein is CSASTRPNYGYTF. This chain uses TRBV20-1 with TRBJ1-2, with D uncertain. Germline-derived CDR1 and CDR2 are DFQATT and SNEGSKA (reference sequence). The CDR3 has 13 amino acids. Trimming pared 3 bases from V and 2 bases from J, leaving 10 bases between.